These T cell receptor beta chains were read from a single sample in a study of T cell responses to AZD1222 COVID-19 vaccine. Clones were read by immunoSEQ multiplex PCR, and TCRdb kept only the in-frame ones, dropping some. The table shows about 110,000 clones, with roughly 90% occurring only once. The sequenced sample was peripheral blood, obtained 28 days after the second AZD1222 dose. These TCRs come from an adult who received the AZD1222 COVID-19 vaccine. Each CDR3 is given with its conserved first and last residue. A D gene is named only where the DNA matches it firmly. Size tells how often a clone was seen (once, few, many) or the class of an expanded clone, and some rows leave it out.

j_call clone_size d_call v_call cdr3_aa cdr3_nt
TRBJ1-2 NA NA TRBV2 CASSTQGAPYGYTF TGTGCCAGCAGCACACAGGGCGCACCCTATGGCTACACCTTC
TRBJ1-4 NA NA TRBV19 CASSPWTATTKKLFF TGTGCCAGTAGTCCTTGGACGGCGACAACAAAAAAACTGTTTTTT
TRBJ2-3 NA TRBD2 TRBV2 CASRVGGSSTDTQYF TGTGCCAGCAGAGTCGGCGGGAGTAGCACAGATACGCAGTATTTT
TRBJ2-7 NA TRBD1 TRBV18 CASSPPDRVSSYEQYF TGTGCCAGCTCACCACCTGACAGGGTTTCATCCTACGAGCAGTACTTC
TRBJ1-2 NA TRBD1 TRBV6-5 CASSRDSSRGYGYTF TGTGCCAGCAGCAGGGACAGCAGCCGTGGCTATGGCTACACCTTC
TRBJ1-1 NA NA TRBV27 CASGYAATTEAFF TGTGCCAGCGGCTACGCGGCGACCACTGAAGCTTTCTTT
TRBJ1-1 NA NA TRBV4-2 CASNEGRTRGTEAFF TGTGCCAGCAATGAGGGCAGGACTCGTGGAACTGAAGCTTTCTTT
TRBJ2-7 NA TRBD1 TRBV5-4 CASSRAGTGGFYEQYF TGTGCCAGCAGCCGAGCCGGGACAGGTGGGTTCTACGAGCAGTACTTC
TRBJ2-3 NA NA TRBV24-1 CATSKEATDTQYF TGTGCCACCAGTAAAGAAGCCACAGATACGCAGTATTTT
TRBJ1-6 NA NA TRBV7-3 CASSLTGPNSPLHF TGTGCCAGCAGCTTAACCGGGCCAAATTCACCCCTCCACTTT
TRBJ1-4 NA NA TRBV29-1 CSVAGGAGSHREKLFF TGCAGCGTTGCGGGGGGGGCAGGTTCTCACAGGGAAAAACTGTTTTTT
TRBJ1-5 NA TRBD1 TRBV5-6 CASSSGPGQGRRWNQPQHF TGTGCCAGCAGCTCGGGGCCGGGACAGGGGAGAAGGTGGAATCAGCCCCAGCATTTT
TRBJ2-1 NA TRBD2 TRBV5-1 CASRRGLAGRPSNEQFF TGCGCCAGCAGACGGGGACTAGCGGGGCGTCCGAGCAATGAGCAGTTCTTC
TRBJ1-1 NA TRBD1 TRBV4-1 CASSRAPSGTGLYTEAFF TGCGCCAGCAGCCGGGCTCCTTCCGGGACAGGGCTGTATACTGAAGCTTTCTTT
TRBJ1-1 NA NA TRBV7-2 CASRRITENTEAFF TGTGCCAGCAGGCGGATCACGGAGAACACTGAAGCTTTCTTT
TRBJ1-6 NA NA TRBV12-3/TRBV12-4 CASSEGHSPLHF TGTGCCAGCAGCGAGGGTCATTCACCCCTCCACTTT
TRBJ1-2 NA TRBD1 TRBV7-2 CASSGSAGQGSAGYTF TGTGCCAGCAGCGGCAGCGCGGGACAGGGTTCGGCCGGCTACACCTTC
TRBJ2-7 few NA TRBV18 CASSPIAAGTEQYF TGTGCCAGCTCACCAATTGCGGCAGGCACCGAGCAGTACTTC
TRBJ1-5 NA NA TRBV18 CASSPTEGQPQHF TGTGCCAGCTCACCAACCGAGGGTCAGCCCCAGCATTTT
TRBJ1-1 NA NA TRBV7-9 CASSSIRAVNTEAFF TGTGCCAGCAGCTCGATCCGCGCGGTGAACACTGAAGCTTTCTTT
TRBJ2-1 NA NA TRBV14 CASSQGHYNEQFF TGTGCCAGCAGCCAAGGGCACTACAATGAGCAGTTCTTC
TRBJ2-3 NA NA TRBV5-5 CASSLLSDTQYF TGTGCCAGCAGCTTGCTTTCAGATACGCAGTATTTT
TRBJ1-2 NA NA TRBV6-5 CASRIGSAYGYTF TGTGCCAGCAGAATAGGGTCGGCCTATGGCTACACCTTC
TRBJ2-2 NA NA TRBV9 CASSVSRGVANTGELFF TGTGCCAGCAGCGTATCCAGGGGGGTCGCGAACACCGGGGAGCTGTTTTTT
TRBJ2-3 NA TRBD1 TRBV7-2 CASSLGQGVWDTQYF TGTGCCAGCAGCCTCGGACAGGGGGTGTGGGATACGCAGTATTTT
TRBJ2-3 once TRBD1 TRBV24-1 CATSDPDRGGRVDTQYF TGTGCCACCAGTGATCCCGACAGGGGGGGAAGAGTCGATACGCAGTATTTT
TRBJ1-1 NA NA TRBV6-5 CGTHSTGRITEAFF TGCGGAACGCACTCGACTGGGCGGATCACTGAAGCTTTCTTT
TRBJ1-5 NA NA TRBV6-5 CASSSQSSNQPQHF TGTGCCAGCAGTAGTCAGAGTAGCAATCAGCCCCAGCATTTT
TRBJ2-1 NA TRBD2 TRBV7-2 CASSSIAGAYNEQFF TGTGCCAGCAGCTCAATAGCGGGTGCCTACAATGAGCAGTTCTTC
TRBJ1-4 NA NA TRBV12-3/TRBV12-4 CASSRFQGLKLFF TGTGCCAGCTCCCGATTTCAGGGACTAAAACTGTTTTTT
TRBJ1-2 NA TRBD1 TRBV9 CASSTWTGDYGYTF TGTGCCAGCAGCACTTGGACAGGGGACTATGGCTACACCTTC
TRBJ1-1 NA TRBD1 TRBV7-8 CASSAHRGFKVVGNTEAFF TGTGCCAGCAGCGCCCACAGGGGTTTTAAGGTAGTGGGCAACACTGAAGCTTTCTTT
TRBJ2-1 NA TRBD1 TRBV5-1 CASSLGQGLIYNEQFF TGCGCCAGCAGCTTGGGACAGGGCCTGATCTACAATGAGCAGTTCTTC
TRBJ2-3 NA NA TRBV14 CASSLQGTDTQYF TGTGCCAGCAGCTTACAGGGCACAGATACGCAGTATTTT
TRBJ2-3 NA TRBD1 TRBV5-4 CASSSPQGARTDTQYF TGTGCCAGCAGCTCGCCCCAGGGGGCGCGCACAGATACGCAGTATTTT
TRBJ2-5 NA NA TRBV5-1 CASSSRTEETQYF TGCGCCAGCAGCTCGCGGACCGAAGAGACCCAGTACTTC